This note documents a single T cell receptor beta chain sequence. TCRdb re-called the 5' RACE reads; every CDR3 protein appears as one record, without DNA. The sample yields roughly 330,000 distinct CDR3 sequences, of which the top ten take up 2%. This sample was taken from a study of monozygotic twins with inflammatory bowel disease. Germline V gene lookup returns CDR1 DFQATT and CDR2 SNEGSKA (reference sequence). The CDR3 has 12 residues. This TCR was recovered from a human donor with ulcerative colitis or Crohn's disease, or a healthy co-twin of an affected twin (not recorded which). The material sequenced was blood. The rearrangement joins TRBV20-1 to TRBJ2-1; TCRdb's D gene call, TRBD1, goes unchecked for lack of DNA. CDR3 protein: CSASRPEEEQFF.